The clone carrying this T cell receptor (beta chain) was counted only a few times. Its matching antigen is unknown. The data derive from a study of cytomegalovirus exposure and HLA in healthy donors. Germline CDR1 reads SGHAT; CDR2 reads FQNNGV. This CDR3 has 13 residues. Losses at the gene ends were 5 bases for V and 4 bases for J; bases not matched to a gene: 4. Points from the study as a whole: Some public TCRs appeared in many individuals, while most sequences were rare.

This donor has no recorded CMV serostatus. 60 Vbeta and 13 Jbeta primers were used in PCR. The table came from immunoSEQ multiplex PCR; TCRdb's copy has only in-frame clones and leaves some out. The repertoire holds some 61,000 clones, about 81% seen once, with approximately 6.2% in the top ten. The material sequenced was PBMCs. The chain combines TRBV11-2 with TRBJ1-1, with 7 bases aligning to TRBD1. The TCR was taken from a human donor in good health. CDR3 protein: CASSPTGATEAFF. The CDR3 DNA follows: TGTGCCAGCAGCCCCACAGGGGCCACTGAAGCTTTCTTT.